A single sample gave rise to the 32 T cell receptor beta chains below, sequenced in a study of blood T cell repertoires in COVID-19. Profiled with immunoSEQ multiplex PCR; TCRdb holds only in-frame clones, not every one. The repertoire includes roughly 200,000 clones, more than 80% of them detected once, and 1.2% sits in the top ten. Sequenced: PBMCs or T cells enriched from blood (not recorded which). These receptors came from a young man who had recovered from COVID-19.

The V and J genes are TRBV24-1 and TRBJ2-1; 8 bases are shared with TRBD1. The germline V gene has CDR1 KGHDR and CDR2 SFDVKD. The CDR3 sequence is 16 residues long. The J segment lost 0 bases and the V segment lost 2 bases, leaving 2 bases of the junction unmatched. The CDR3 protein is CATSDYGTGSYNEQFF. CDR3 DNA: TGTGCCACCAGTGATTACGGGACAGGCTCCTACAATGAGCAGTTCTTC.

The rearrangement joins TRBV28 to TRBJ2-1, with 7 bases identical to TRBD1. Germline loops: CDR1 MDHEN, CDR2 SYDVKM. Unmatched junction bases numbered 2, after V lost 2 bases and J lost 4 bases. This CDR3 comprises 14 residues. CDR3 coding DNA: TGTGCCAGCAGTTTAGGGACAGCATACAATGAGCAGTTCTTC. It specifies CASSLGTAYNEQFF. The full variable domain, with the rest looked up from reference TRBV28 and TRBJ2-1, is DVKVTQSSRYLVKRTGEKVFLECVQDMDHENMFWYRQDPGLGLRLIYFSYDVKMKEKGDIPEGYSVSREKKERFSLILESASTNQTSMYLCASSLGTAYNEQFFGPGTRLTVL.

The CDR3 DNA follows: TGTGCCAGCAGTCCCCCCACGGGACACCTGAACACCGGGGAGCTGTTTTTT. It codes for CASSPPTGHLNTGELFF. This chain uses TRBV6-6 with TRBJ2-2; possible D gene TRBD1, 6 bases. The germline gives CDR1 MNHNY, CDR2 SVGAGI (reference sequence). The V end was cut by 5 bases, the J end by 1 base, with 17 bases between. The CDR3 contains 17 residues.

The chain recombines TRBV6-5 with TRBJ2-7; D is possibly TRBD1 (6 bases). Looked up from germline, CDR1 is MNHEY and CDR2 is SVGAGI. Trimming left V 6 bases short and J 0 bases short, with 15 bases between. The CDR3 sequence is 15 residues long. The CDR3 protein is CASRPPDRSSYEQYF. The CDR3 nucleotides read TGTGCCAGCAGACCTCCCGACAGGTCCTCCTACGAGCAGTACTTC.

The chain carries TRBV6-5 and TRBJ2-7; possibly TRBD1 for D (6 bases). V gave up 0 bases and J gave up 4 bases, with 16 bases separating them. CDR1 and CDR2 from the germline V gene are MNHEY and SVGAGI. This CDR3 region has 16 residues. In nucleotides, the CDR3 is TGTGCCAGCAGTTACTCGAAGCAGGGGAATCGGTACGAGCAGTACTTC. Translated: CASSYSKQGNRYEQYF.

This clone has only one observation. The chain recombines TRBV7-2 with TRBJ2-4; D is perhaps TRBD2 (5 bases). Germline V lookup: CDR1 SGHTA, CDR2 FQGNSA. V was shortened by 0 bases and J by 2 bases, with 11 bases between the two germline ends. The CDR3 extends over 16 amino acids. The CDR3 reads CASSLAGSGSKNIQYF. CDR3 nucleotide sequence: TGTGCCAGCAGCTTAGCGGGTTCGGGGTCCAAAAACATTCAGTACTTC.

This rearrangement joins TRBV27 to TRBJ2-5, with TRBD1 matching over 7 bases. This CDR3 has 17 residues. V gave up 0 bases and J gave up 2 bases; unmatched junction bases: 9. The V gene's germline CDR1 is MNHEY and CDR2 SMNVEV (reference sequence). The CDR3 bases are TGTGCCAGCAGTTTATCTAGGCAGGGGGTTCAGCAAGAGACCCAGTACTTC. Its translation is CASSLSRQGVQQETQYF.

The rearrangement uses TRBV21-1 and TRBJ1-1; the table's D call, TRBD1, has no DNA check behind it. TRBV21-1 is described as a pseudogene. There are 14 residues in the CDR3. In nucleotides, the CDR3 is TGTGCCAGCAGACCGACAGGGTGTGACACTGAAGCTTTCTTT. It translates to CASRPTGCDTEAFF.

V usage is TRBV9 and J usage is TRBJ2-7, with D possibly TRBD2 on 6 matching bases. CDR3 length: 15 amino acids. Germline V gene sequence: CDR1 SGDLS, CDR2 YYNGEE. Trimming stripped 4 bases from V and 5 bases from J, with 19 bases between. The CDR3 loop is CASSPAEGVPHEQYF. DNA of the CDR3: TGTGCCAGCAGCCCTGCGGAGGGAGTTCCCCACGAGCAGTACTTC.

The CDR3 nucleotides read TGTGCCAGCAGTGGGACTAGCGGACCGTTTAGCTACAATGAGCAGTTCTTC. This sequence encodes CASSGTSGPFSYNEQFF. The J gene is TRBJ2-1, the V gene TRBV11-3; 11 nucleotides align to TRBD2. V gave up 6 bases and J gave up 3 bases; unmatched junction bases: 10. CDR3 size: 17 residues. Germline CDR1 is SGHNT and CDR2 is YENEEA. Full variable domain (outside the CDR3, taken from reference TRBV11-3 and TRBJ2-1): EAGVVQSPRYKIIEKKQPVAFWCNPISGHNTLYWYLQNLGQGPELLIRYENEEAVDDSQLPKDRFSAERLKGVDSTLKIQPAELGDSAVYLCASSGTSGPFSYNEQFFGPGTRLTVL.

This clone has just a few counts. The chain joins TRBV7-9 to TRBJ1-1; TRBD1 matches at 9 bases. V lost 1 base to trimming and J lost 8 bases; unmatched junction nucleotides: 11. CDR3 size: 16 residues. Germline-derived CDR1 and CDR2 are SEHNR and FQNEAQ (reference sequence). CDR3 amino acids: CASSLESPTGGLEAFF. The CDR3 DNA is TGTGCCAGCAGCTTAGAGTCTCCCACAGGGGGCCTAGAAGCTTTCTTT.

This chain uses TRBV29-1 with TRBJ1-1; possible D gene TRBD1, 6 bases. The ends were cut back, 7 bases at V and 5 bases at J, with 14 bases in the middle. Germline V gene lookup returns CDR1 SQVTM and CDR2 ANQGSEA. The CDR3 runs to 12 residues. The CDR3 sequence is CSAVRGRTEAFF. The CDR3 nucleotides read TGCAGCGCCGTCAGGGGAAGAACTGAAGCTTTCTTT.

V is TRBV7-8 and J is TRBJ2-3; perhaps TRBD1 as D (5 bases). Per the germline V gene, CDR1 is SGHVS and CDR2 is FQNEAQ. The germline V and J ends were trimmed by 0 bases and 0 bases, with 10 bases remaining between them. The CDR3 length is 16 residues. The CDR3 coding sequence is TGTGCCAGCAGCTTAGCTCTGGGGCGAAGCACAGATACGCAGTATTTT. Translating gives CASSLALGRSTDTQYF.

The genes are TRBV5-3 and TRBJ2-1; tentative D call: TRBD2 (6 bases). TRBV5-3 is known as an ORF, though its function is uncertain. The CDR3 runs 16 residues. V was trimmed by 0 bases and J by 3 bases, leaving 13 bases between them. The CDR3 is CARSLGSSVIYNEQFF. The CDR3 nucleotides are TGTGCCAGAAGCTTGGGTTCTAGCGTGATCTACAATGAGCAGTTCTTC.

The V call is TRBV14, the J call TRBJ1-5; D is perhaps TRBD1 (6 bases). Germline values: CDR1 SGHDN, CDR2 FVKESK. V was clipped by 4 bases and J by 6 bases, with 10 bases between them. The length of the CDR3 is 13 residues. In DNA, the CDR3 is TGTGCCAGCAGCCCACAGGGCTTTCAGCCCCAGCATTTT. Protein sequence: CASSPQGFQPQHF.

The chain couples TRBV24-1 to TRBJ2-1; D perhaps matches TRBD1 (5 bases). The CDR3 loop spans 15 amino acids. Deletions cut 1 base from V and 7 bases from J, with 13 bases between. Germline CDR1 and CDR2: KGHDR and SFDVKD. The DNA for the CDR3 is TGTGCCACCAGTGATTTTGGGCAGGGAAGTAATGAGCAGTTCTTC. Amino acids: CATSDFGQGSNEQFF.

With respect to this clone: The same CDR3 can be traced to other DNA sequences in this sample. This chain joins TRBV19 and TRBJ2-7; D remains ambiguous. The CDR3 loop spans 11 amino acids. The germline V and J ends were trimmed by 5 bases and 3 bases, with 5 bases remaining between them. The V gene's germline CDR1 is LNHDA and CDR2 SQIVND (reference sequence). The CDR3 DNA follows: TGTGCCAGTAGTTCCCTCTACGAGCAGTACTTC. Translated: CASSSLYEQYF.

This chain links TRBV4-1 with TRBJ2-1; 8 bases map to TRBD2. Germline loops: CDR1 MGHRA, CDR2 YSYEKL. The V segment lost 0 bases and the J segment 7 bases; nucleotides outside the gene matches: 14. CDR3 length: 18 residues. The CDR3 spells CASSQDIQRELRGNEQFF. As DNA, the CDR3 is TGCGCCAGCAGCCAAGATATTCAGCGGGAGCTAAGAGGGAATGAGCAGTTCTTC.

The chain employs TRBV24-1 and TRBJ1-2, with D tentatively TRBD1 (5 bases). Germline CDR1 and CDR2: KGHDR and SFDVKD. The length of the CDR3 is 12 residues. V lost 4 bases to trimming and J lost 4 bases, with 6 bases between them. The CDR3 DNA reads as TGTGCCACCAGTGACAGGGTCTATGGCTACACCTTC. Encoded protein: CATSDRVYGYTF.

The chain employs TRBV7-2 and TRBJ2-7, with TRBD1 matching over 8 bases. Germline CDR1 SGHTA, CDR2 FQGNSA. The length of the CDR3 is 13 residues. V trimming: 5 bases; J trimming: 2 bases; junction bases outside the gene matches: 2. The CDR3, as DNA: TGTGCCAGCAGCCCGGACAGGGCCTACGAGCAGTACTTC. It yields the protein CASSPDRAYEQYF.

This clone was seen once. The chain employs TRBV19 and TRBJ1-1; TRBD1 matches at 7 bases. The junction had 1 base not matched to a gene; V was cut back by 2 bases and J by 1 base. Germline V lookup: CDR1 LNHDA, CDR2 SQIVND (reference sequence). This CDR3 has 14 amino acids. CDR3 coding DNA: TGTGCCAGTAGTATAAGGGGGCGGAACACTGAAGCTTTCTTT. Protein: CASSIRGRNTEAFF.

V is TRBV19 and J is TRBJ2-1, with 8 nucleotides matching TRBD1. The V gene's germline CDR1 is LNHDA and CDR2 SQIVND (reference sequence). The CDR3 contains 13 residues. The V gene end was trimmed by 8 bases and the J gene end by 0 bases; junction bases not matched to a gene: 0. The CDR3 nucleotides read TGTGCCAGTGGACAGGGCTCCTACAATGAGCAGTTCTTC. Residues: CASGQGSYNEQFF.

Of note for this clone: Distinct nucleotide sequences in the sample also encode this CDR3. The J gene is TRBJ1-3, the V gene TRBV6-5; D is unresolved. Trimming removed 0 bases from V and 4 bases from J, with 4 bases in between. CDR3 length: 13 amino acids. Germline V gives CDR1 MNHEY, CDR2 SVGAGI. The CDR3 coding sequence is TGTGCCAGCAGTTACTCGGCAGGAAACACCATATATTTT. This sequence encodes CASSYSAGNTIYF.

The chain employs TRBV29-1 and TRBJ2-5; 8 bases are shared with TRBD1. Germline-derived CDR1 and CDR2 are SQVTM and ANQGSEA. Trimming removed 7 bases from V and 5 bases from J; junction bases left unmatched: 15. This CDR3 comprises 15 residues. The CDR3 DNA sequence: TGCAGCGCTGACCCCGGACAGGGACTTGAGGAGACCCAGTACTTC. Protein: CSADPGQGLEETQYF.

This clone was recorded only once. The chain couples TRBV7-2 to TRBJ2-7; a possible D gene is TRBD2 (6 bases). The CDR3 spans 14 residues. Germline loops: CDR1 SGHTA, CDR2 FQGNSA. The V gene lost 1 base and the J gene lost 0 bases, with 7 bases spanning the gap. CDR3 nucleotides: TGTGCCAGCAGCTTAGGAGCGGGCTCCTACGAGCAGTACTTC. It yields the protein CASSLGAGSYEQYF.

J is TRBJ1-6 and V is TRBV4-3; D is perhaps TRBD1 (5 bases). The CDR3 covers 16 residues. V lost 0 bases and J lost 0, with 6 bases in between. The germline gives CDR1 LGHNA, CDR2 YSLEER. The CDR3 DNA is TGCGCCAGCAGCCAAGACAGGGCCTCCTATAATTCACCCCTCCACTTT. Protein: CASSQDRASYNSPLHF.

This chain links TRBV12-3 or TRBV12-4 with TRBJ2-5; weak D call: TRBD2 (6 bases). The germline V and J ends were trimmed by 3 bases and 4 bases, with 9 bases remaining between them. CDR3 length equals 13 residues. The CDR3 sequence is CASSFGGRETQYF. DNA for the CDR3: TGTGCCAGCAGTTTCGGGGGACGAGAGACCCAGTACTTC.

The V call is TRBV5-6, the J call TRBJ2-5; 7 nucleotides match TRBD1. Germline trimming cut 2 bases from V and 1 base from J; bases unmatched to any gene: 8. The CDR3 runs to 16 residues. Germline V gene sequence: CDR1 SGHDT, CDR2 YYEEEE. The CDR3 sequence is CASSFSQGPSQETQYF. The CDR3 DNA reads TGTGCCAGCAGCTTTTCACAGGGGCCATCCCAAGAGACCCAGTACTTC. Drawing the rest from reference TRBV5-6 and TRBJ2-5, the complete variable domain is DAGVTQSPTHLIKTRGQQVTLRCSPKSGHDTVSWYQQALGQGPQFIFQYYEEEERQRGNFPDRFSGHQFPNYSSELNVNALLLGDSALYLCASSFSQGPSQETQYFGPGTRLLVL.

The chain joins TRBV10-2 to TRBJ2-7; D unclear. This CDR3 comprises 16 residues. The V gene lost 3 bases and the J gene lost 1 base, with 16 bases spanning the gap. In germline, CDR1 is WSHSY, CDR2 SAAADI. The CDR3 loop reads CASSEILGSGSYEQYF. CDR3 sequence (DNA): TGCGCCAGCAGTGAAATTCTCGGGTCCGGTTCCTACGAGCAGTACTTC.

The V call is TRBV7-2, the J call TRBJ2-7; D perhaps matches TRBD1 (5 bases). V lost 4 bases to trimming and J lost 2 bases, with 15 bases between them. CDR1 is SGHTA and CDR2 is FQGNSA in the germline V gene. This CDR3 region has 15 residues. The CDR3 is CASSYPNRTTYEQYF. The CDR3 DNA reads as TGTGCCAGCAGCTACCCGAACAGGACAACCTACGAGCAGTACTTC.

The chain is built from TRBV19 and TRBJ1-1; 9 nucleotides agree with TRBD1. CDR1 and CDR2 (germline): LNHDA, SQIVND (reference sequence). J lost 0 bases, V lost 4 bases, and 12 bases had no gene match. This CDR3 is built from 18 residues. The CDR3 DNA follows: TGTGCCAGTAGTACCCGCCGGACAGGGGTAGGAATGAACACTGAAGCTTTCTTT. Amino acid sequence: CASSTRRTGVGMNTEAFF. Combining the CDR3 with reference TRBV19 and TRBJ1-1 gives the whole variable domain DGGITQSPKYLFRKEGQNVTLSCEQNLNHDAMYWYRQDPGQGLRLIYYSQIVNDFQKGDIAEGYSVSREKKESFPLTVTSAQKNPTAFYLCASSTRRTGVGMNTEAFFGQGTRLTVV.

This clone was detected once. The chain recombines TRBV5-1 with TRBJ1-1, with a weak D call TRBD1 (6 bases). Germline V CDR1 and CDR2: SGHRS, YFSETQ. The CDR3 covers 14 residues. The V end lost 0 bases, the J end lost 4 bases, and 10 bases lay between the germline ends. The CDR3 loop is CASSLGRQVTEAFF. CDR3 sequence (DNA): TGCGCCAGCAGCTTGGGGAGACAGGTCACTGAAGCTTTCTTT. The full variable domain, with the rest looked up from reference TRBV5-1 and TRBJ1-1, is KAGVTQTPRYLIKTRGQQVTLSCSPISGHRSVSWYQQTPGQGLQFLFEYFSETQRNKGNFPGRFSGRQFSNSRSEMNVSTLELGDSALYLCASSLGRQVTEAFFGQGTRLTVV.